These 11 T cell receptor beta chains share one sample of origin, sequenced in a study of T cells in Graves' hyperthyroidism and ophthalmopathy. From RNA transcripts, TCR beta CDR3 regions were amplified. HTBI primers were the set used in a first-round RT-PCR of the TCR CDR3. A single record per CDR3 protein comes from TCRdb applying MiXCR to the multiplex PCR reads. The sample shows about 270,000 distinct CDR3 sequences, about 20% of them seen only once. Sequencing was carried out using blood. These receptors were obtained from a man in his thirties or forties with Graves' ophthalmopathy.

For this clonotype: A read error may explain this, as a much larger clone is one base away. The gene calls are TRBV3-1 and TRBJ1-1; D not resolved. From germline, CDR1 is LGHDT and CDR2 YNNKEL (reference sequence). The CDR3 is 14 amino acids. CDR3 sequence reads: CASSKEDTRREAFF. CDR3 coding DNA: TGTGCCAGCAGCAAAGAAGATACGCGTCGGGAAGCTTTCTTT.

This clonotype was counted many times. The J gene is TRBJ1-1, the V gene TRBV6-1; D might be TRBD1 (5 bases). Per the germline V gene, CDR1 is MNHNS and CDR2 is SASEGT. The CDR3 spans 14 residues. Trimming removed 7 bases from V and 12 bases from J, with 24 bases in between. The CDR3 loop is CASNHPGGSPGTFF. CDR3 in DNA: TGTGCCAGCAATCACCCGGGGGGGAGCCCCGGGACTTTCTTT.

This clonotype was recorded at least ten times. The chain has TRBV10-3 and TRBJ2-1; D is perhaps TRBD2 (6 bases). Germline-derived CDR1 and CDR2 are ENHRY and SYGVKD. CDR3 length: 13 residues. V gave up 8 bases and J gave up 4 bases, with 12 bases separating them. The CDR3 is CAILGGMYNEQFF. The CDR3 region has the DNA TGTGCCATCTTGGGGGGAATGTACAATGAGCAGTTCTTC.

This clonotype was recorded many times. The chain employs TRBV6-2 or TRBV6-3 and TRBJ2-1; TRBD2 aligns across 12 bases. From germline, CDR1 is MNHEY and CDR2 SVGEGT. The ends lost 2 bases at V and 7 bases at J; junction bases unmatched: 3. The CDR3 extends over 15 amino acids. The CDR3 coding sequence is TGTGCCAGCAGTTACGAGACTAGCGGGAGAAATGAGCAGTTCTTC. Encoded protein: CASSYETSGRNEQFF.

This clonotype was seen only a few times. V usage is TRBV9 and J usage is TRBJ2-7, with 9 bases aligning to TRBD2. The germline CDR1 and CDR2 sequences are SGDLS and YYNGEE. This CDR3 is built from 14 residues. Trimming cost V 3 bases and J 5 bases; bases outside gene matches: 6. CDR3 DNA: TGTGCCAGCAGCGGCGGGAGGGCCCTCGACGAGCAGTACTTC. This codes for CASSGGRALDEQYF.

This clonotype has a handful of counts. The chain is built from TRBV27 and TRBJ1-6, with D perhaps matching TRBD1 (6 bases). The V and J ends lost 6 bases and 11 bases respectively, with 17 bases between them. Germline CDR1 and CDR2: MNHEY and SMNVEV (reference sequence). This CDR3 contains 14 residues. CDR3 region: CASRSPEQGAPLHF. The CDR3 DNA sequence: TGTGCCAGCAGGTCTCCAGAACAGGGCGCACCCCTCCACTTT.

This CDR3 is CASSYRTEAFF. Here the CDR3 DNA reads TGCGCCAGCAGTTATCGCACTGAAGCTTTCTTT. J is TRBJ1-1 and V is TRBV10-2; D is undetermined. The V gene lost 5 bases and the J gene lost 4 bases, with 5 bases spanning the gap. The CDR3 totals 11 residues. The V gene's germline CDR1 is WSHSY and CDR2 SAAADI.

V gene TRBV19 combines with J gene TRBJ2-7, with TRBD2 matching 8 bases. The germline CDR1 and CDR2 sequences are LNHDA and SQIVND (reference sequence). This CDR3 has 13 residues. With 11 bases clipped from V and 1 base from J, the junction kept 7 bases outside the gene matches. The DNA for the CDR3 is TGTGCCCCTCGGGCGGGAGGATCCTACGAGCAGTACTTC. It specifies CAPRAGGSYEQYF.

V usage is TRBV18 and J usage is TRBJ1-6, with 7 positions matching TRBD1. CDR1 and CDR2 (germline): KGHSH, LQKENI. J was trimmed by 11 bases and V by 5 bases; bases with no gene match: 9. The CDR3 has 14 amino acids. The CDR3 reads CASSATGRNPPLHF. The DNA for the CDR3 is TGTGCCAGCTCAGCGACAGGGCGAAATCCACCCCTCCACTTT.

The genes are TRBV7-3 and TRBJ2-1; perhaps D is TRBD1 or TRBD2 (6 bases each). The CDR3 spans 14 residues. Germline V gene lookup returns CDR1 SGHTA and CDR2 FQGTGA. The V end was cut by 5 bases, the J end by 1 base, with 9 bases between. The CDR3 reads CASSRGGSYNEQFF. Here the CDR3 DNA reads TGTGCCAGCAGCCGAGGGGGGTCCTACAATGAGCAGTTCTTC.

This clonotype was detected many times. This sequence joins TRBV14 and TRBJ1-1; D is perhaps TRBD1 (6 bases). From germline, CDR1 is SGHDN and CDR2 FVKESK. V lost 0 bases to trimming and J lost 5 bases, with 13 bases between them. There are 15 residues in the CDR3. CDR3 loop: CASSQEVGARTEAFF. The CDR3 DNA reads as TGTGCCAGCAGCCAAGAAGTGGGGGCGAGGACTGAAGCTTTCTTT.